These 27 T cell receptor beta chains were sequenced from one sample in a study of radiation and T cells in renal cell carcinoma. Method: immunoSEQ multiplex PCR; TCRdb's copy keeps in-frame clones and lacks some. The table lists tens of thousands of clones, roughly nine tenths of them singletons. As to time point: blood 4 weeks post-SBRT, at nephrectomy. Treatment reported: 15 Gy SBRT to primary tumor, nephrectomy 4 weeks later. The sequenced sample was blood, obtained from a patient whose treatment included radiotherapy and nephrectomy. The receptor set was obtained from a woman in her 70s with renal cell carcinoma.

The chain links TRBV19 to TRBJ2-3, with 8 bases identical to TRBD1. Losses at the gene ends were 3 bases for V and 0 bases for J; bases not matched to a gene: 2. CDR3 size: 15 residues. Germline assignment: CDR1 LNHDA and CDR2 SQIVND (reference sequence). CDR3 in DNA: TGTGCCAGTAGTATGCAGGGGGCTAGCACAGATACGCAGTATTTT. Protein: CASSMQGASTDTQYF.

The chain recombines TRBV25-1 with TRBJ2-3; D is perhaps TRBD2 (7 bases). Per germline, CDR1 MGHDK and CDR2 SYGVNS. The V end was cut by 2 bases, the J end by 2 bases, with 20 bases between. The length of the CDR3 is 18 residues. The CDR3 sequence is CASSERGLRGGITDTQYF. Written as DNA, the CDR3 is TGTGCCAGCAGTGAACGGGGTCTGAGGGGGGGAATCACAGATACGCAGTATTTT.

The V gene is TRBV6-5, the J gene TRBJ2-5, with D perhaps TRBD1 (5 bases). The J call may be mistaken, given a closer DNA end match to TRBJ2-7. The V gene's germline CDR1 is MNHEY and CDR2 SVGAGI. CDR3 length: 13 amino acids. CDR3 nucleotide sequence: TGTGCCAGCACCAGGGCCTTTGCCTACGAGCAGTACTTC. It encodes CASTRAFAYEQYF.

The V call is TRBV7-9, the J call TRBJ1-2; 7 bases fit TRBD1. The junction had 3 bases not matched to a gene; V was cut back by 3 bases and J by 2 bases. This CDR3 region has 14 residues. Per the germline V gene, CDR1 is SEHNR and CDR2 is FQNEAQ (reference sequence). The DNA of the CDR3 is TGTGCCAGCAGCTTCCTGACAGGGAACTATGGCTACACCTTC. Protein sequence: CASSFLTGNYGYTF. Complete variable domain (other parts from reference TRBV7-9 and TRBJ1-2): DTGVSQNPRHKITKRGQNVTFRCDPISEHNRLYWYRQTLGQGPEFLTYFQNEAQLEKSRLLSDRFSAERPKGSFSTLEIQRTEQGDSAMYLCASSFLTGNYGYTFGSGTRLTVV.

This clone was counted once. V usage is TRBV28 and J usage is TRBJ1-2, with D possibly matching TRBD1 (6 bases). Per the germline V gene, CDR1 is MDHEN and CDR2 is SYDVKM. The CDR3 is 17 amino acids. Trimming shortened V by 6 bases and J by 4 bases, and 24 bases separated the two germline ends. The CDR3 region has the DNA TGTGCCAGCAGACCAGCCGATCACAGGGATAGGGGCTATGGCTACACCTTC. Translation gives CASRPADHRDRGYGYTF.

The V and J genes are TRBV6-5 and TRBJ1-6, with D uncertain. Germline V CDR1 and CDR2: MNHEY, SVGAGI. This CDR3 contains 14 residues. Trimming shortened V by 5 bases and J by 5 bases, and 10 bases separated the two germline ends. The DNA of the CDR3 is TGTGCCAGCAGTCCTGTGGGGAATAATTCACCCCTCCACTTT. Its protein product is CASSPVGNNSPLHF.

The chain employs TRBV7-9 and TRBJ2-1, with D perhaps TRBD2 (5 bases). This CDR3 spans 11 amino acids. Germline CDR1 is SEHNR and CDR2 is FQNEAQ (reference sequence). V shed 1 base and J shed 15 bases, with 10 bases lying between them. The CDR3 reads CASSLVTGSFF. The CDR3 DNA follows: TGTGCCAGCAGCTTAGTCACGGGATCGTTCTTC.

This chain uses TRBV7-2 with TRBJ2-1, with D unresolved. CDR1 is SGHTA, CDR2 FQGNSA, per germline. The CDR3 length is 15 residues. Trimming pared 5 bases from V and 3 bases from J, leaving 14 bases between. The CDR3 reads CASSPDNLNYNEQFF. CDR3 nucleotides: TGTGCCAGCAGCCCTGACAACCTCAACTACAATGAGCAGTTCTTC. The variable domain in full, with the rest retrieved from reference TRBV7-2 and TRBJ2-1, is GAGVSQSPSNKVTEKGKDVELRCDPISGHTALYWYRQSLGQGLEFLIYFQGNSAPDKSGLPSDRFSAERTGGSVSTLTIQRTQQEDSAVYLCASSPDNLNYNEQFFGPGTRLTVL.

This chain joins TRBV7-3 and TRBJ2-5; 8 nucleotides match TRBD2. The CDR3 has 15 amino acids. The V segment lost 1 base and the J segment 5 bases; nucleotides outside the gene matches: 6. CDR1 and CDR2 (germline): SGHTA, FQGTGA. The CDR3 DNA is TGTGCCAGCAGCTTAAGGAGCGGGGGCTATGAGACCCAGTACTTC. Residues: CASSLRSGGYETQYF.

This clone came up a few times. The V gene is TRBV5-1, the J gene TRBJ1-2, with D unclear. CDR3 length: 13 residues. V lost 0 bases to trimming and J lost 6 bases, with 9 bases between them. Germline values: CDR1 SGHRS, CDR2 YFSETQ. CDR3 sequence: CASSLDILNGYTF. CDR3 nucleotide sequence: TGCGCCAGCAGCTTGGATATCCTTAATGGCTACACCTTC.

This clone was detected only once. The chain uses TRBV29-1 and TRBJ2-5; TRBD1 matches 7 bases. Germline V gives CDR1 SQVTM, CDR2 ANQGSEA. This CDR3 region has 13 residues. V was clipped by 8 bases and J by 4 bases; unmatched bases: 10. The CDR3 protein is CSTIMTGRETQYF. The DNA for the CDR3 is TGCAGCACAATAATGACAGGGAGAGAGACCCAGTACTTC.

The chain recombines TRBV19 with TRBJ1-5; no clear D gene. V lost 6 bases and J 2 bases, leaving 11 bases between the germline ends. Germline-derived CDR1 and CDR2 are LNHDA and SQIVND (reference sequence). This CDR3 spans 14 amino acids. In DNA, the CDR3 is TGTGCCAGTAGAGTTGGCGGGGGCAATCAGCCCCAGCATTTT. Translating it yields CASRVGGGNQPQHF.

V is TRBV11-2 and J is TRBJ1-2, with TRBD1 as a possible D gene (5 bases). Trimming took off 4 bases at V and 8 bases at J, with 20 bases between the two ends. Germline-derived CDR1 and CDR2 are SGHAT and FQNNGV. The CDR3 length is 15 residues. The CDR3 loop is CASSYLGDPGGGYTF. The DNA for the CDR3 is TGTGCCAGCAGCTATTTAGGGGACCCGGGAGGAGGCTACACCTTC.

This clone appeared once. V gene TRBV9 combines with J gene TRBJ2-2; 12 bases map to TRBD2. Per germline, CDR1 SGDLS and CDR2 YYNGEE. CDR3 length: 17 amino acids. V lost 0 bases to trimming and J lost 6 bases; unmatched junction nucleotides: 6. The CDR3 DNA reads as TGTGCCAGCAGCGTAGTCCCAGGACTAGCGGGACCCGGGGAGCTGTTTTTT. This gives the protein CASSVVPGLAGPGELFF.

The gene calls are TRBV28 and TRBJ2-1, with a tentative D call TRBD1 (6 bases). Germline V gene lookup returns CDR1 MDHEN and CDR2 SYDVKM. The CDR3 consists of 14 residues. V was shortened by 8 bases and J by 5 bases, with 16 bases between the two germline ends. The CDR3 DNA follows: TGTGCCAGCCGTACCGGACAGACGAACAATGAGCAGTTCTTC. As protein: CASRTGQTNNEQFF.

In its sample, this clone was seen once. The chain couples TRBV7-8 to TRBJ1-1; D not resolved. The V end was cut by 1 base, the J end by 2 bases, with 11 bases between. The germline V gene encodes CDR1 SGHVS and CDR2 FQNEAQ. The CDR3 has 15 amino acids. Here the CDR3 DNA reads TGTGCCAGCAGCTTAGACCGGGGAGGAAACACTGAAGCTTTCTTT. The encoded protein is CASSLDRGGNTEAFF.

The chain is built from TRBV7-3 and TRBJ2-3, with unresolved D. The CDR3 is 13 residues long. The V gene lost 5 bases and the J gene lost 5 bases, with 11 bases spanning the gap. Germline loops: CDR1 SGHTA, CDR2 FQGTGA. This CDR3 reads CASSPAPRDTQYF. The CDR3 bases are TGTGCCAGCAGCCCCGCCCCGCGAGATACGCAGTATTTT.

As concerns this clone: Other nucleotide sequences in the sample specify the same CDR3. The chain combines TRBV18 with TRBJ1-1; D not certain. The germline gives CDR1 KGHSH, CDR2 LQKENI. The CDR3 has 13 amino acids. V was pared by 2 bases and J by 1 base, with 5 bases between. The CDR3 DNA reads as TGTGCCAGCTCACCATCAGGGAACACTGAAGCTTTCTTT. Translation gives CASSPSGNTEAFF.

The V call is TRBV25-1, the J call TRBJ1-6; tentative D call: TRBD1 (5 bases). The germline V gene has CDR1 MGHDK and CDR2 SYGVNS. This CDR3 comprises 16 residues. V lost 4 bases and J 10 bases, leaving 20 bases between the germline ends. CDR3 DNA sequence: TGTGCCAGCAGTGGGATTAGAGGACTTGGGGGGTCACCCCTCCACTTT. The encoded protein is CASSGIRGLGGSPLHF.

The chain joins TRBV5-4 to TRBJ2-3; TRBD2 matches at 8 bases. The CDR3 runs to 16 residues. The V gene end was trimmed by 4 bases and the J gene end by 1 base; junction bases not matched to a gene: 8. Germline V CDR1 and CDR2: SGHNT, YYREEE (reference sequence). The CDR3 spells CASSRNLAGGTDTQYF. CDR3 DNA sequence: TGTGCCAGCAGCCGCAACCTAGCGGGTGGCACAGATACGCAGTATTTT.

The CDR3 coding sequence is TGTGCCAGTAGTATTTACGCAGCAGCAACTAATGAAAAACTGTTTTTT. This gives the protein CASSIYAAATNEKLFF. The V gene is TRBV19, the J gene TRBJ1-4; D not certain. Looked up from germline, CDR1 is LNHDA and CDR2 is SQIVND (reference sequence). Trimming took 3 bases from V and 0 from J, leaving 11 bases between them. CDR3 size: 16 residues.

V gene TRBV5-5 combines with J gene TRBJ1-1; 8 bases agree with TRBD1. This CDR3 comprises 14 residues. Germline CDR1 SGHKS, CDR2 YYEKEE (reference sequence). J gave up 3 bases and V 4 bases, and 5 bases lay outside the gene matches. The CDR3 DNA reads TGTGCCAGCAGCCCGATGACAGGGGACACTGAAGCTTTCTTT. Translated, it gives CASSPMTGDTEAFF.

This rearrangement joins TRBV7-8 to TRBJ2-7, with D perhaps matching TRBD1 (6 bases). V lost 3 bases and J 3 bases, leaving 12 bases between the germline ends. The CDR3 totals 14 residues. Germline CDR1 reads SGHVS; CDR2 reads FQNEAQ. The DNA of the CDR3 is TGTGCCAGCAGCTTGGGACATATCGGCTACGAGCAGTACTTC. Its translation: CASSLGHIGYEQYF.

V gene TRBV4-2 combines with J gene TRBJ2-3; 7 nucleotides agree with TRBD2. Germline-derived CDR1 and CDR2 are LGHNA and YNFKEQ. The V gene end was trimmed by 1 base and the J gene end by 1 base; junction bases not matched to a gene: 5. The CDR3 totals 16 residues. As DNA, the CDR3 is TGTGCCAGCAGCCAAGGGCGGGGGACTCGCACAGATACGCAGTATTTT. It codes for CASSQGRGTRTDTQYF.

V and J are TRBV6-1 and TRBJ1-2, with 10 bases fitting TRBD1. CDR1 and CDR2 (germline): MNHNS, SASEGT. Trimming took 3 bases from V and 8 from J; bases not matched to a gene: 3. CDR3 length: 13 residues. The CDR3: CASSEGQGLGYTF. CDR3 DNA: TGTGCCAGCAGTGAGGGACAGGGGCTCGGCTACACCTTC.

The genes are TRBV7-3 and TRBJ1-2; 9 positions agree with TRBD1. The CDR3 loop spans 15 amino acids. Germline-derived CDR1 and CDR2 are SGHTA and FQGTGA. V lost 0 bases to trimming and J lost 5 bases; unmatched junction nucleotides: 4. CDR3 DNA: TGTGCCAGCAGCTTAACTGGGACAGGGATATATGGCTACACCTTC. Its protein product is CASSLTGTGIYGYTF.

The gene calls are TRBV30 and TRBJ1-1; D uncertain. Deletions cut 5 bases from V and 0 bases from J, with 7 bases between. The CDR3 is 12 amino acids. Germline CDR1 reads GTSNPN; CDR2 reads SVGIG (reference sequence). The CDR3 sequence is CAWERLNTEAFF. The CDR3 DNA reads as TGTGCCTGGGAGAGGTTGAACACTGAAGCTTTCTTT.